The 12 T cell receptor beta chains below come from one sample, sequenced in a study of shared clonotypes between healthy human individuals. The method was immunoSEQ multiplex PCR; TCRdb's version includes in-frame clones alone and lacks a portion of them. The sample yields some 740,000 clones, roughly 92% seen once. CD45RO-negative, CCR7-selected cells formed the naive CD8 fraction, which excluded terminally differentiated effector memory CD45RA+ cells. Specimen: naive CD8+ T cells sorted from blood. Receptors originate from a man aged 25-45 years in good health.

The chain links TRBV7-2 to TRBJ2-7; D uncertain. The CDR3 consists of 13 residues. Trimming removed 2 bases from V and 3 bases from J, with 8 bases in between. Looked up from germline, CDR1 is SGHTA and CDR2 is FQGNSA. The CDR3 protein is CASSLTGGYEQYF. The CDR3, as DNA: TGTGCCAGCAGCTTAACTGGCGGCTACGAGCAGTACTTC.

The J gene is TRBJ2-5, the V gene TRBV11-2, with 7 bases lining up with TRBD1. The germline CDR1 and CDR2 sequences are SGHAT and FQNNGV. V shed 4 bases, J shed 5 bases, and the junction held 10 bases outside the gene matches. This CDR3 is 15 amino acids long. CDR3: CASSSWEGGGETQYF. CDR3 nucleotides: TGTGCCAGCAGCTCATGGGAAGGGGGCGGGGAGACCCAGTACTTC.

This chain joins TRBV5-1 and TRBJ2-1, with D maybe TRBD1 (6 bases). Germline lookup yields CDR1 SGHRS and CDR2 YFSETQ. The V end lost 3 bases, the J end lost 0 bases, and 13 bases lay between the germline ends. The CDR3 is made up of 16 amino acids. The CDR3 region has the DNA TGCGCCAGCAGCTCCTGGGACATCAGCTCCTACAATGAGCAGTTCTTC. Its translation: CASSSWDISSYNEQFF.

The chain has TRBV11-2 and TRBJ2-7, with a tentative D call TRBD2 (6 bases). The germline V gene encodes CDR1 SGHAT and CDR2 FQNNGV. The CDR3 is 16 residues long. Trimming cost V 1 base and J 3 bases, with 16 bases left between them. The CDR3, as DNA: TGTGCCAGCAGCTTAGTCATGGACACTAGCATCTACGAGCAGTACTTC. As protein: CASSLVMDTSIYEQYF.

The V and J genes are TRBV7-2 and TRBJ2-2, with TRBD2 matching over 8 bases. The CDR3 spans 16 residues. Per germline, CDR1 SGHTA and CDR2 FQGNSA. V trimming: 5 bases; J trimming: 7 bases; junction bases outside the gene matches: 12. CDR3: CASSLPVSGGGGELFF. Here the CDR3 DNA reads TGTGCCAGCAGCCTTCCGGTCAGCGGGGGAGGCGGGGAGCTGTTTTTT.

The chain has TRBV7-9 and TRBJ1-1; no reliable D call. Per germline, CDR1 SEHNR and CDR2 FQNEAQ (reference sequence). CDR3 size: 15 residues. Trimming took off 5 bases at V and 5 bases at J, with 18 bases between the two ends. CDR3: CASSPPGLRGTEAFF. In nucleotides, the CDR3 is TGTGCCAGCAGCCCTCCGGGCCTGCGGGGAACTGAAGCTTTCTTT. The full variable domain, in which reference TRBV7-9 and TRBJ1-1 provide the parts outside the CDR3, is DTGVSQNPRHKITKRGQNVTFRCDPISEHNRLYWYRQTLGQGPEFLTYFQNEAQLEKSRLLSDRFSAERPKGSFSTLEIQRTEQGDSAMYLCASSPPGLRGTEAFFGQGTRLTVV.

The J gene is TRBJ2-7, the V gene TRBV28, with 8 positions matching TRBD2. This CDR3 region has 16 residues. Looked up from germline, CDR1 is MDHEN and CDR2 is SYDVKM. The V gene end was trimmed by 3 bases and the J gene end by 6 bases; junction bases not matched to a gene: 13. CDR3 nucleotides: TGTGCCAGCAGTTTCCCCGGGGTAAGCGGGAGAGCCGAGCAGTACTTC. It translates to CASSFPGVSGRAEQYF.

CDR3 amino acids: CASSLFPLGANVLTF. In DNA form, the CDR3 reads TGTGCCAGCAGTTTATTTCCCCTCGGGGCCAACGTCCTGACTTTC. The rearrangement joins TRBV27 to TRBJ2-6; no clear D. Germline CDR1 MNHEY, CDR2 SMNVEV (reference sequence). Trimming removed 1 base from V and 4 bases from J, with 8 bases in between. CDR3 length equals 15 residues.

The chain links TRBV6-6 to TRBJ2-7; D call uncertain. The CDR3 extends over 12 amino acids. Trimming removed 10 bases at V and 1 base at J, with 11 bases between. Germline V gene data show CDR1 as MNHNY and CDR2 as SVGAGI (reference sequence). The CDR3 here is CATTGLSYEQYF. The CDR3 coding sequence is TGTGCCACCACCGGGTTATCCTACGAGCAGTACTTC.

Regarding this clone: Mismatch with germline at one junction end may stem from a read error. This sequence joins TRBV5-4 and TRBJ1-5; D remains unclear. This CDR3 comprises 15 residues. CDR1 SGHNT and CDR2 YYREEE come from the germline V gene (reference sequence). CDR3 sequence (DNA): TGCGCCAGCAGCCACCGTATAGAAAGCAATCAGCCCCAGCATTTT. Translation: CASSHRIESNQPQHF.

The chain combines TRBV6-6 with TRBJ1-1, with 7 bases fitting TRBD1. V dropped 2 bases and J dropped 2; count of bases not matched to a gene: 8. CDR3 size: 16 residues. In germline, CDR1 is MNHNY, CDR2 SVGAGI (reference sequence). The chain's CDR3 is CASSYLPRQGNTEAFF. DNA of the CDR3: TGTGCCAGCAGTTACCTCCCCCGACAGGGCAACACTGAAGCTTTCTTT.

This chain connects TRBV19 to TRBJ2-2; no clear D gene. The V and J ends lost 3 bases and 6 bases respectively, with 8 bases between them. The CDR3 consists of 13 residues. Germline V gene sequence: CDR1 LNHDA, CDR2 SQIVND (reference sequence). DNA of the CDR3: TGTGCCAGTAGTATGGTGTGGCCCGGGGAGCTGTTTTTT. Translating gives CASSMVWPGELFF. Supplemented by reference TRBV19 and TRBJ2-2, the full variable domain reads DGGITQSPKYLFRKEGQNVTLSCEQNLNHDAMYWYRQDPGQGLRLIYYSQIVNDFQKGDIAEGYSVSREKKESFPLTVTSAQKNPTAFYLCASSMVWPGELFFGEGSRLTVL.